In its sample, the clone carrying this TCR beta chain was seen once. Antigen: not known. From germline, CDR1 is SGHDN and CDR2 FVKESK. The V gene end was trimmed by 5 bases and the J gene end by 7 bases; junction bases not matched to a gene: 3. The CDR3 loop spans 14 amino acids. Once extracted for a subset, genomic DNA was divided evenly among several immunoSEQ plates. Sorted-subset replicate PCR reactions were performed with 200 ng DNA, corresponding to about 30,000 T cell genomes. TCRdb's table, derived via immunoSEQ multiplex PCR, lists solely in-frame clones and lacks some. Among around 2,000,000 clones, roughly 95% were seen once, and the ten largest hold 0.85% to 1.2%. The data were taken from a study of shared clonotypes between healthy human individuals. The overall study: The study used three CD4 naive, three CD4 memory, two CD8 naive and one CD8 memory plate per donor. Study-wide results and caveats: Sharing across four donors was highest in naive CD4 (roughly 5%) and lowest in memory CD8 (roughly 0.4%).

CD8 cells classed as naive were CD45RO-negative and positively selected for CCR7, excluding terminally differentiated effector memory CD45RA+ cells. The sample taken for sequencing was naive CD8+ T cells sorted from blood. The chain employs TRBV14 and TRBJ2-2; 11 bases align to TRBD1. The TCR sequence derives from a man younger than 35 in good health. CDR3 nucleotide sequence: TGTGCCAGCAGCTGGACAGGGGGCTACGGGGAGCTGTTTTTT. This translates into CASSWTGGYGELFF.